A selection of T cell receptor beta chains follows, all from one sample in a study of T cells in Graves' hyperthyroidism and ophthalmopathy. TCRdb itself ran the multiplex PCR reads through MiXCR, one entry per CDR3 protein. The sample comprises roughly 570,000 distinct CDR3 sequences, 35% to 55% of which are singletons, and around 7.7% rests with the top ten. The specimen sequenced was peripheral blood or thyroid tissue (not recorded which). These receptor sequences come from a woman aged 18-29 years with Graves' hyperthyroidism. Each CDR3 is given with its conserved first and last residue. The D gene is left open where the match is weak.

CDR3 protein	V gene	J gene	D gene
CASSQQPGQETNYGYTF	TRBV4-2	TRBJ1-2	TRBD1
CSLVLGARGANVLTF	TRBV29-1	TRBJ2-6	-
CASSSGLFYEQYF	TRBV7-9	TRBJ2-7	-
CSALRDRNTEETQYF	TRBV20-1	TRBJ2-5	TRBD1
CASSRNGGVYVLTF	TRBV11-2	TRBJ2-6	-
CSVAKNRGRVYGYTF	TRBV29-1	TRBJ1-2	TRBD1
CASSILGTSGSATPYEQYF	TRBV6-5	TRBJ2-7	TRBD2
CASSPGTSASYEQYF	TRBV13	TRBJ2-7	TRBD2
CASSDLVLVSYEQYF	TRBV6-1	TRBJ2-7	-
CASRRQGTNEKLFF	TRBV5-1	TRBJ1-4	-
CANSQGRDYEQYF	TRBV4-3	TRBJ2-7	-
CASSLKGRGQSNTGELFF	TRBV4-1	TRBJ2-2	-
CASSLSGTANEQFF	TRBV7-8	TRBJ2-1	-
CASSVDNQPYEQYF	TRBV9	TRBJ2-7	-
CASSETGTTNEKLFF	TRBV6-6	TRBJ1-4	-
CASSPPMIRALAEAFF	TRBV18	TRBJ1-1	-
CASSLQGLAGRETQYF	TRBV6-5	TRBJ2-5	TRBD2
CSVDKGLSTGSYEQYF	TRBV29-1	TRBJ2-7	-
CASSLDPPGQMSVSFNQPQHF	TRBV7-9	TRBJ1-5	-
CASNNGTEAFF	TRBV11-2	TRBJ1-1	-
CSAASSVADSYEQYF	TRBV20-1	TRBJ2-7	-
CASSLRQGPQYF	TRBV2	TRBJ2-5	TRBD1
CSVAGTGGDEQYF	TRBV29-1	TRBJ2-7	TRBD1
CATHTGTVNTEAFF	TRBV15	TRBJ1-1	-
CSARDGTGSGNTEAFF	TRBV20-1	TRBJ1-1	TRBD1
CATADRGQETQYF	TRBV7-2	TRBJ2-5	TRBD1
CASSQVVRTRRDRGYTF	TRBV4-1	TRBJ1-2	-
CASRKGQDGDTIYF	TRBV12-3/TRBV12-4	TRBJ1-3	TRBD1
CASSSSGTVTMSYTF	TRBV2	TRBJ1-2	TRBD1
CSALTGTGGSPLHF	TRBV20-1	TRBJ1-6	TRBD1
CASSLAYRGNDHEQYF	TRBV12-3/TRBV12-4	TRBJ2-7	-
CASSSTQYEQYF	TRBV5-4	TRBJ2-7	-
CASSHGWTPQGDTEAFF	TRBV4-3	TRBJ1-1	-
CASSLVVGNNEQFF	TRBV7-6	TRBJ2-1	-
CATSEDSKETQYF	TRBV24-1	TRBJ2-5	-
CASSYPPGQYNSPLHF	TRBV6-5	TRBJ1-6	TRBD1
CASSYSGRWRQETQYF	TRBV7-9	TRBJ2-5	TRBD2
CASSLAEGGSYEQYF	TRBV7-3	TRBJ2-7	-
CSARQATSGIETQYF	TRBV20-1	TRBJ2-5	TRBD2
CASSQEGVGYGYTF	TRBV4-2	TRBJ1-2	-
CASSQAGNTEAFF	TRBV3-1	TRBJ1-1	-
CASSEVGRRYTF	TRBV2	TRBJ1-2	-
CSAGYRGNMNTEAFF	TRBV20-1	TRBJ1-1	TRBD1
CASSQEGDSSYEQYF	TRBV4-1	TRBJ2-7	-
CASSIRLSLEQYF	TRBV19	TRBJ2-7	-
CASSDAGLDTQYF	TRBV7-9	TRBJ2-3	-
CASSLGAGLAGGPSYEQYF	TRBV7-9	TRBJ2-7	TRBD2
CASSPKGTGSLSNQPQHF	TRBV6-5	TRBJ1-5	-
CASSLAWGQPQHF	TRBV7-9	TRBJ1-5	-
CASSFRGAANYGYTF	TRBV5-5	TRBJ1-2	-
CASSPEKGELFF	TRBV9	TRBJ2-2	-